This T cell receptor (beta chain) emerged from a study of T cell changes during pregnancy in multiple sclerosis. This clone was picked up one time. Generated by immunoSEQ multiplex PCR, the TCRdb table keeps only in-frame clones and is missing some. The repertoire includes roughly 24,000 clones, 85% of them detected once, and about 7.4% sits in the top ten. The receptor comes from a female donor with multiple sclerosis, enrolled in a pregnancy study. The sequencing used CD8+ T cells from peripheral blood mononuclear cells, collected before pregnancy.

The CDR3 DNA reads as TGTGCCAGCAGTTACGTTTCAGATAACACCGGGGAGCTGTTTTTT. Its translation: CASSYVSDNTGELFF. V is TRBV6-5 and J is TRBJ2-2; D remains unclear. The CDR3 loop spans 15 amino acids. V was cut by 2 bases and J by 2 bases, with 9 bases left in between. Germline V lookup: CDR1 MNHEY, CDR2 SVGAGI.